This T cell receptor (beta chain) derives from a study of a mutant IDH1 vaccine in newly diagnosed glioma. As concerns this clone: The antigen remains unidentified.

Profiled with immunoSEQ multiplex PCR; TCRdb holds only in-frame clones, not every one. The table includes fewer than 40,000 clones, over 75% detected once. Specified time point: baseline, week 1 (first vaccination visit). Stated treatment: pre-vaccination baseline after standard-of-care therapy. New WHO grade 3 or 4 astrocytomas that were IDH1-mutant and ATRX-lost had been found in donors. Study results and caveats: Among top peripheral T cell clonotypes, changes seemed unrelated to pseudoprogression. In 93.3% of patients, immune responses induced by the vaccine occurred.

The CDR3 covers 16 residues. Looked up from germline, CDR1 is GTSNPN and CDR2 is SVGIG (reference sequence). J was trimmed by 2 bases and V by 3 bases; bases with no gene match: 3. This chain uses TRBV30 with TRBJ2-2, with 13 bases fitting TRBD2. This receptor was obtained from a young man with glioma. Source: PBMCs, taken from a glioma patient treated with radiotherapy, temozolomide or both. The CDR3 loop is CAWRLAGGFNTGELFF. The DNA of the CDR3 is TGTGCCTGGAGACTAGCGGGAGGGTTCAACACCGGGGAGCTGTTTTTT. The full variable domain, completed using reference TRBV30 and TRBJ2-2, is SQTIHQWPATLVQPVGSPLSLECTVEGTSNPNLYWYRQAAGRGLQLLFYSVGIGQISSEVPQNLSASRPQDRQFILSSKKLLLSDSGFYLCAWRLAGGFNTGELFFGEGSRLTVL.